The subject of this entry is one T cell receptor beta chain. The antigen is not known. The germline V and J ends were trimmed by 3 bases and 5 bases, with 13 bases remaining between them. There are 14 residues in the CDR3. TCRdb processed the reads anew with MiXCR; each CDR3 protein has one entry. This table has roughly 800,000 distinct CDR3 sequences, about 29% appearing once. These data are taken from a study of T cell repertoires in cytomegalovirus infection. Study-wide context: Signatures in public TCR beta sequences pointed to both CMV infection and matching HLA type. Study observations and caveats: Frequencies of public TCR beta families were cumulated, and this identified carriers of CMV plus the relevant HLA.

The input for sequencing was cultured CD8+ T cells from PBMCs, taken from culture after CMV antigen stimulation. The genes are TRBV12-3 or TRBV12-4 and TRBJ2-5, with D maybe TRBD2 (6 bases). The sequence was obtained from a human donor in good health (CMV status not recorded). Some clones in this sample may be carry-over from other donors' samples. Written as DNA, the CDR3 is TGTGCCAGCAGTTTGGATTCTAGCGCGGAGACCCAGTACTTC. Protein: CASSLDSSAETQYF.